The entry below gives a single TCR beta chain sequence along with its context. The data were taken from a study of T cell changes during pregnancy in multiple sclerosis. The CDR3 length is 14 residues. CDR1 is MNHEY and CDR2 is SMNVEV in the germline V gene (reference sequence). Unmatched junction bases numbered 6, after V lost 3 bases and J lost 6 bases. TCRdb's copy holds only in-frame clones and misses some; the assay was immunoSEQ multiplex PCR. This table holds 100,000 to 110,000 clones, about 92% found once. The sequencing here drew on peripheral blood, taken after pregnancy. The chain has TRBV27 and TRBJ2-7; 9 bases are shared with TRBD2. This receptor was taken from a female donor with multiple sclerosis, enrolled in a pregnancy study. As DNA, the CDR3 is TGTGCCAGCAGTTTGGCGGGGGGGGCGGTCGAGCAGTACTTC. It codes for CASSLAGGAVEQYF.